This T cell receptor (beta chain) stems from a study of Graves' ophthalmopathy and Graves' hyperthyroidism. Study conclusions and caveats: In blood appeared most of the expanded thyroid clonotypes whose frequency exceeded 0.001.

The CDR3 runs to 15 residues. From germline, CDR1 is SQVTM and CDR2 ANQGSEA. V lost 3 bases to trimming and J lost 3 bases; unmatched junction nucleotides: 9. Points on this clonotype: What it recognizes is unknown.

From RNA, the CDR3 regions of TCR beta chains were amplified and sequenced. RT-PCR was first run with HTBI primers, then multiplex PCR in a second round. One entry per CDR3 protein, called by TCRdb with MiXCR from the multiplex PCR reads. The sample records hundreds of thousands of distinct CDR3 sequences, approximately 40% being singletons. Other autoimmune diseases, uncontrolled infections, pregnancy and lactation each led to patient exclusion. This chain uses TRBV29-1 with TRBJ1-1, with 8 bases matching TRBD1. The receptor comes from an adult man with Graves' ophthalmopathy. The material sequenced was peripheral blood. DNA of the CDR3: TGCAGCGTTGAGAGTTTGACAGGGGTCGACACTGAAGCTTTCTTT. It specifies CSVESLTGVDTEAFF.